This TCR beta chain stems from a study of blood T cells in healthy people across ages. Details on this clonotype: Germline and junction disagree at one end, which may indicate a read error.

The use of a sample-barcoded 5' primer and a J-beta primer mix characterized a second PCR of about 7 to 12 cycles. TCRdb recomputed calls from the 5' RACE reads with MiXCR, one row per CDR3 protein. The sample yields hundreds of thousands of distinct CDR3 sequences, roughly 43% seen once. This CDR3 spans 15 amino acids. Germline V gene sequence: CDR1 MNHEY, CDR2 SVGEGT. This TCR derives from a man younger than 45 in good health. The chain is built from TRBV6-2 or TRBV6-3 and TRBJ1-1; D is undetermined. Input material: blood. In DNA form, the CDR3 reads TGTGCCAGCAGTTACCGCCCCACCGGGAACGCTGAAGCTTTCTTT. Translation: CASSYRPTGNAEAFF.